This TCR beta chain was profiled in a study of cytomegalovirus exposure and HLA in healthy donors. With regard to this clone: Its matching antigen is unknown.

Participants comprised healthy donors of bone marrow. The PCR used 60 Vbeta and 13 Jbeta primers. Per the original data handling: Roughly 11 million shared chains were among the about 80 million unique TCR beta chains that a later analysis counted. This table comes from immunoSEQ multiplex PCR, and its TCRdb copy is limited to in-frame clones, with some not included. The V and J calls and clone size are taken from that table; D and trimming were inferred from the DNA. This sample has about 160,000 clones, with roughly 63% found just once. CDR1 and CDR2 (germline): MNHNS, SASEGT. The CDR3 loop spans 13 amino acids. V was clipped by 1 base and J by 6 bases; unmatched bases: 3. The study, taken as a whole, reports: Association of a missense DCLRE1C variant with TCR beta V- and J-gene trimming was reported in a later analysis. It was approximately 150 TCR beta chains that were listed as cytomegalovirus-associated.

The receptor's source is a woman aged 60-75 years in good health and CMV-seropositive. The gene calls are TRBV6-1 and TRBJ2-7; 7 positions match TRBD2. The material sequenced was PBMCs. As DNA, the CDR3 is TGTGCCAGCAGTGAAGTTGCGGGGGTCGAGCAGTACTTC. This codes for CASSEVAGVEQYF.